Detailed here is one T cell receptor (beta chain). No antigen is known for it. Other DNA sequences in the sample encode the same CDR3. After removal of 2 bases from V and 3 bases from J, the junction contained 1 base not matched to a gene. This CDR3 is 15 amino acids long. Looked up from germline, CDR1 is MNHEY and CDR2 is SMNVEV (reference sequence). The data were taken from a study of T cell responses to AZD1222 COVID-19 vaccine. Study summary: Pooling of second doses given at about 4 or about 12 weeks was done. Findings of the study overall: The span of vaccine-associated CD4 TCRs extended across spike, with dominance at 160-218 and 743-854. None of the repertoires were sampled until the peak T cell response had passed. Nearly half of the spike-specific TCRs reportedly recognize variant regions that carry no mutations.

Data came from immunoSEQ multiplex PCR; TCRdb stores just in-frame clones and leaves some out. The repertoire has about 120,000 clones, approximately 89% of them found once; the top ten carry under 5.5%. Sequenced here: peripheral blood, sampled on day 0 of AZD1222 vaccination. The source is an adult in good health. The genes are TRBV27 and TRBJ2-3; 11 nucleotides align to TRBD1. CDR3 in amino acids: CASSLRDRGTDTQYF. Here the CDR3 DNA reads TGTGCCAGCAGTTTAAGGGACAGGGGGACAGATACGCAGTATTTT.